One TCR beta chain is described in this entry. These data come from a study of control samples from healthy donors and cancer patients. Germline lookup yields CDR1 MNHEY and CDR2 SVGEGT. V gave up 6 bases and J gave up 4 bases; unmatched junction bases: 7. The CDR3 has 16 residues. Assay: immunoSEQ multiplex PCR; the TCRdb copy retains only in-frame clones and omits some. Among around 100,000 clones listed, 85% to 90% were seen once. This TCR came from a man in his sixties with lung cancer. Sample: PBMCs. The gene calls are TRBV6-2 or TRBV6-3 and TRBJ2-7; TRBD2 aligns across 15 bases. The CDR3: CASSPFGTSGGYEQYF. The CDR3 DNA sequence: TGTGCCAGCAGCCCTTTTGGGACTAGCGGGGGGTACGAGCAGTACTTC.